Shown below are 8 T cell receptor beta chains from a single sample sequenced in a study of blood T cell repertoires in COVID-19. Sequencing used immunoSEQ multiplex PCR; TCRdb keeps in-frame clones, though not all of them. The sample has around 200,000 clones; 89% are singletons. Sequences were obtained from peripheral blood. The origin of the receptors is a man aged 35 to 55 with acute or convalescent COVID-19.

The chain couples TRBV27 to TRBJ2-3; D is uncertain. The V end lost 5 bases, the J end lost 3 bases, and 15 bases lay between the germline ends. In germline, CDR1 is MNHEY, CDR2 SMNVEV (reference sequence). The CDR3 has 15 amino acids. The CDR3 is CASSLKPPWTDTQYF. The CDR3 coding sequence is TGTGCCAGCAGTCTTAAGCCCCCTTGGACAGATACGCAGTATTTT.

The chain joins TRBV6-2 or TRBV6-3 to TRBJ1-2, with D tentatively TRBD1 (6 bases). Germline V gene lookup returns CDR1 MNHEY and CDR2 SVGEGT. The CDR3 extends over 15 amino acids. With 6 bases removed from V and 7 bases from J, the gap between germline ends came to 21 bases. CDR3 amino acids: CASSRTPDQGGGYTF. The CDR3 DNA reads TGTGCCAGCAGCCGGACCCCCGATCAAGGGGGTGGCTACACCTTC.

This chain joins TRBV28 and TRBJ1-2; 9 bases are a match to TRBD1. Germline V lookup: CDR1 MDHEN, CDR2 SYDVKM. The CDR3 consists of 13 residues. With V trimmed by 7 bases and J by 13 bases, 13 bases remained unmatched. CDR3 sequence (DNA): TGTGCCAGCACTCGGACAGGGGACCGCGGGGGCACCTTC. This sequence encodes CASTRTGDRGGTF.

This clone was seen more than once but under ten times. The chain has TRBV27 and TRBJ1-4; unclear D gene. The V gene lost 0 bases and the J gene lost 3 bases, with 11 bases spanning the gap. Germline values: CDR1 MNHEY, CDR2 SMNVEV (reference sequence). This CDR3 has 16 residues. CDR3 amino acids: CASSLSGRVANEKLFF. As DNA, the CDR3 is TGTGCCAGCAGTTTATCGGGGAGGGTGGCTAATGAAAAACTGTTTTTT.

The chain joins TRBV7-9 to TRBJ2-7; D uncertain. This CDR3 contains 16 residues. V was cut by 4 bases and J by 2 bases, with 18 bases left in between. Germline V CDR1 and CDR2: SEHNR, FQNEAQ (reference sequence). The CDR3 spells CASSSSGATLTYEQYF. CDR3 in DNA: TGTGCCAGCAGCTCCTCCGGAGCAACCCTCACCTACGAGCAGTACTTC.

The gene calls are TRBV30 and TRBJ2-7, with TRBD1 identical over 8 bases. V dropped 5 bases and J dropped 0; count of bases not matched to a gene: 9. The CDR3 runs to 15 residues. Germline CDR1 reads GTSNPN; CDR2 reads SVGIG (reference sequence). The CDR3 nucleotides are TGTGCCTGGGGGACGGACAGGGCATCCTCCTACGAGCAGTACTTC. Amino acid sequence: CAWGTDRASSYEQYF.

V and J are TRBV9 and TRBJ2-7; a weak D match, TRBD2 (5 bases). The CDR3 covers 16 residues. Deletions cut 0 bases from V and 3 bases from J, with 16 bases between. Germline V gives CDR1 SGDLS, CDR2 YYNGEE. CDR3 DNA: TGTGCCAGCAGCGTAGGCCCCACAGTGGAGGACTACGAGCAGTACTTC. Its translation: CASSVGPTVEDYEQYF. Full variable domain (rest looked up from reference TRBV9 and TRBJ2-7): DSGVTQTPKHLITATGQRVTLRCSPRSGDLSVYWYQQSLDQGLQFLIQYYNGEERAKGNILERFSAQQFPDLHSELNLSSLELGDSALYFCASSVGPTVEDYEQYFGPGTRLTVT.

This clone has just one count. The DNA of the CDR3 is TGTGCCAGCAGCCCACGGGGGTACACAGATACGCAGTATTTT. Translating it yields CASSPRGYTDTQYF. The chain is built from TRBV9 and TRBJ2-3; perhaps TRBD2 as D (6 bases). The CDR3 is made up of 14 amino acids. Germline CDR1 is SGDLS and CDR2 is YYNGEE. Trimming left V 4 bases short and J 2 bases short, with 11 bases between.